One and the same sample provided the 18 T cell receptor beta chains below, sequenced in a study of identifying expanded T cells in peripheral blood. This table comes from immunoSEQ multiplex PCR, and its TCRdb copy is limited to in-frame clones, with some not included. The data show 55,000 to 75,000 clones, around 87% seen once. The sample consisted of blood. Source of these receptors: a person aged 18-69 years in good health.

This clone qualifies as medium-sized. The rearrangement joins TRBV4-2 to TRBJ1-5; D unresolved. Germline V gene data show CDR1 as LGHNA and CDR2 as YNFKEQ. V lost 1 base, J lost 0 bases, and 10 bases lay in between. The CDR3 extends over 16 amino acids. The CDR3 DNA sequence: TGTGCCAGCAGCCAAGGGGCAGATTATAGCAATCAGCCCCAGCATTTT. Translation: CASSQGADYSNQPQHF.

J is TRBJ2-7 and V is TRBV6-1; TRBD1 aligns across 9 bases. Unmatched junction bases numbered 6, after V lost 0 bases and J lost 3 bases. The CDR3 has 16 amino acids. Germline lookup yields CDR1 MNHNS and CDR2 SASEGT. CDR3 region: CASSEALGQGIYEQYF. The CDR3 region has the DNA TGTGCCAGCAGTGAAGCGCTCGGACAGGGGATCTACGAGCAGTACTTC.

The chain has TRBV5-1 and TRBJ1-4; 7 nucleotides agree with TRBD1. The germline gives CDR1 SGHRS, CDR2 YFSETQ. Unmatched junction bases numbered 10, after V lost 4 bases and J lost 7 bases. There are 15 residues in the CDR3. DNA of the CDR3: TGCGCCAGCAGCCCAAGACAGGGATGGGGTGAAAAACTGTTTTTT. Translating gives CASSPRQGWGEKLFF.

The chain recombines TRBV5-1 with TRBJ2-5; D might be TRBD2 (5 bases). The CDR3 length is 14 residues. V lost 4 bases to trimming and J lost 5 bases, with 15 bases between them. Germline CDR1 reads SGHRS; CDR2 reads YFSETQ. The CDR3 here is CASSNDPTGETQYF. Written as DNA, the CDR3 is TGCGCCAGCAGCAACGATCCAACGGGGGAGACCCAGTACTTC. Combining the CDR3 with reference TRBV5-1 and TRBJ2-5 gives the whole variable domain KAGVTQTPRYLIKTRGQQVTLSCSPISGHRSVSWYQQTPGQGLQFLFEYFSETQRNKGNFPGRFSGRQFSNSRSEMNVSTLELGDSALYLCASSNDPTGETQYFGPGTRLLVL.

The chain joins TRBV7-6 to TRBJ2-2; D gene unclear. V was cut by 1 base and J by 3 bases, with 12 bases left in between. Germline lookup yields CDR1 SGHVS and CDR2 FNYEAQ. This CDR3 contains 16 residues. The CDR3: CASSLGVLGDTGELFF. CDR3 sequence (DNA): TGTGCCAGCAGCTTAGGTGTCCTAGGAGACACCGGGGAGCTGTTTTTT.

The chain is built from TRBV9 and TRBJ2-7, with 9 nucleotides matching TRBD2. This CDR3 is built from 16 residues. Germline V gives CDR1 SGDLS, CDR2 YYNGEE. The V and J ends lost 4 bases and 2 bases, in that order; junction bases with no gene match: 10. CDR3 region: CASSPRAIAGAYEQYF. The CDR3 DNA is TGTGCCAGCAGCCCCCGTGCGATAGCGGGGGCCTACGAGCAGTACTTC.

The chain has TRBV28 and TRBJ2-2; 8 positions match TRBD2. The CDR3 extends over 16 amino acids. From germline, CDR1 is MDHEN and CDR2 SYDVKM. The V and J ends lost 5 bases and 8 bases, in that order; junction bases with no gene match: 13. CDR3 DNA sequence: TGTGCCAGCAGTCCCCTCGCCCGGGAGGGTCTGGGGGAGCTGTTTTTT. It translates to CASSPLAREGLGELFF.

The chain joins TRBV4-1 to TRBJ1-2, with D possibly matching TRBD1 (6 bases). The CDR3 covers 15 residues. Trimming stripped 4 bases from V and 8 bases from J, with 20 bases between. Germline V gene data show CDR1 as MGHRA and CDR2 as YSYEKL. The CDR3 is CASSPKISGAPGYTF. In DNA, the CDR3 is TGCGCCAGCAGCCCCAAGATCTCGGGGGCGCCCGGCTACACCTTC.

The chain recombines TRBV18 with TRBJ2-7, with 9 bases that match TRBD2. Germline V gene lookup returns CDR1 KGHSH and CDR2 LQKENI. This CDR3 has 15 amino acids. V shed 3 bases, J shed 6 bases, and the junction held 9 bases outside the gene matches. The CDR3 sequence: CASSPTGTSFTEQYF. The CDR3 nucleotides read TGTGCCAGCTCACCTACCGGGACTAGCTTCACCGAGCAGTACTTC.

The chain employs TRBV11-1 and TRBJ1-4, with TRBD1 matching 7 bases. Looked up from germline, CDR1 is SGHAT and CDR2 is FQDESV (reference sequence). J gave up 3 bases and V 5 bases, and 6 bases lay outside the gene matches. This CDR3 comprises 15 residues. The CDR3 coding sequence is TGTGCCAGCAGCCCCCCGGGACAGTCTAATGAAAAACTGTTTTTT. Encoded protein: CASSPPGQSNEKLFF. Using reference TRBV11-1 and TRBJ1-4 for the parts outside the CDR3, the full variable domain is EAEVAQSPRYKITEKSQAVAFWCDPISGHATLYWYRQILGQGPELLVQFQDESVVDDSQLPKDRFSAERLKGVDSTLKIQPAELGDSAMYLCASSPPGQSNEKLFFGSGTQLSVL.

The V gene is TRBV4-1, the J gene TRBJ2-1, with 10 bases fitting TRBD2. Germline V gene sequence: CDR1 MGHRA, CDR2 YSYEKL. CDR3 length: 15 residues. V dropped 3 bases and J dropped 5; count of bases not matched to a gene: 4. The CDR3 DNA reads as TGCGCCAGCAGCCACGGGACTAGCGAAAACAATGAGCAGTTCTTC. Translating gives CASSHGTSENNEQFF.

This clone is a singleton in its sample. The rearrangement joins TRBV5-4 to TRBJ2-1; TRBD2 is a possible D gene (6 bases). Deletions cut 4 bases from V and 4 bases from J, with 12 bases between. This CDR3 contains 14 residues. From germline, CDR1 is SGHNT and CDR2 YYREEE (reference sequence). CDR3 in amino acids: CASSRGDLYNEQFF. In DNA form, the CDR3 reads TGTGCCAGCAGCCGCGGGGACTTATACAATGAGCAGTTCTTC.

The rearrangement joins TRBV19 to TRBJ2-2; D gene ambiguous. This CDR3 is 12 amino acids long. V was shortened by 5 bases and J by 4 bases, with 5 bases between the two germline ends. Germline CDR1 is LNHDA and CDR2 is SQIVND (reference sequence). CDR3 in amino acids: CASSVSTGELFF. CDR3 in DNA: TGTGCCAGTAGTGTAAGCACCGGGGAGCTGTTTTTT.

This clone has a single count. The chain is built from TRBV6-6 and TRBJ2-3; 11 nucleotides line up with TRBD2. The length of the CDR3 is 16 residues. The germline CDR1 and CDR2 sequences are MNHNY and SVGAGI (reference sequence). J gave up 1 base and V 2 bases, and 2 bases lay outside the gene matches. Written as DNA, the CDR3 is TGTGCCAGCAGTTACAGACTAGCGGGACGCACAGATACGCAGTATTTT. As protein: CASSYRLAGRTDTQYF.

The chain employs TRBV4-1 and TRBJ2-4; 10 positions agree with TRBD1. J gave up 0 bases and V 3 bases, and 8 bases lay outside the gene matches. CDR1 is MGHRA and CDR2 is YSYEKL in the germline V gene. This CDR3 spans 18 amino acids. The CDR3 DNA reads as TGCGCCAGCAGCCATCCCCCCCGGGACAGGGGAGCCAAAAACATTCAGTACTTC. Its translation is CASSHPPRDRGAKNIQYF.

The V call is TRBV6-5, the J call TRBJ2-7; 9 nucleotides match TRBD1. The V gene end was trimmed by 6 bases and the J gene end by 5 bases; junction bases not matched to a gene: 5. The CDR3 loop spans 13 amino acids. The germline V gene encodes CDR1 MNHEY and CDR2 SVGAGI. CDR3 in amino acids: CASSWGQGNEQYF. The CDR3, as DNA: TGTGCCAGCAGCTGGGGACAGGGAAACGAGCAGTACTTC.

The chain recombines TRBV11-3 with TRBJ2-7; the D gene is possibly TRBD1 (6 bases). V gave up 5 bases and J gave up 0 bases, with 17 bases separating them. Germline V lookup: CDR1 SGHNT, CDR2 YENEEA. The CDR3 length is 16 residues. This CDR3 is CASSRLTGTSSYEQYF. DNA of the CDR3: TGTGCCAGCAGCCGCCTAACAGGGACGAGCTCCTACGAGCAGTACTTC. The whole variable domain, filled in from reference TRBV11-3 and TRBJ2-7, reads EAGVVQSPRYKIIEKKQPVAFWCNPISGHNTLYWYLQNLGQGPELLIRYENEEAVDDSQLPKDRFSAERLKGVDSTLKIQPAELGDSAVYLCASSRLTGTSSYEQYFGPGTRLTVT.

The chain has TRBV6-1 and TRBJ2-7, with 10 nucleotides matching TRBD1. The V gene's germline CDR1 is MNHNS and CDR2 SASEGT. With V trimmed by 3 bases and J by 4 bases, 6 bases remained unmatched. This CDR3 has 15 residues. CDR3 amino acids: CASSEADRGLYEQYF. CDR3 bases: TGTGCCAGCAGTGAGGCTGACAGGGGGCTTTACGAGCAGTACTTC.